These 32 T cell receptor beta chains originate from one sample sequenced in a study of response to subunit inactivated influenza vaccine. From the RT-PCR reads, TCRdb called clonotypes with MiXCR, one entry per CDR3 protein. The sample contains some 570,000 distinct CDR3 sequences, 10% to 12% of which appear only once. These same data were also listed under a study on T cells expressing NK-cell markers. That paper adds: The cDNA for TCR beta came from 5'RACE template switching with UMIs.

The sample consisted of PBMCs from blood, taken on the day of vaccination. These receptors all come from a man aged 50-60 years who received an inactivated influenza vaccine.

This clonotype has more than one count but fewer than ten. The V gene is TRBV7-2, the J gene TRBJ1-1; D call uncertain. CDR3 length equals 13 residues. V was cut by 3 bases and J by 4 bases, with 9 bases left in between. Germline V gives CDR1 SGHTA, CDR2 FQGNSA. CDR3 nucleotide sequence: TGTGCCAGCAGCTTGACCGAGGTCACTGAAGCTTTCTTT. Translating it yields CASSLTEVTEAFF. Supplemented by reference TRBV7-2 and TRBJ1-1, the full variable domain reads GAGVSQSPSNKVTEKGKDVELRCDPISGHTALYWYRQSLGQGLEFLIYFQGNSAPDKSGLPSDRFSAERTGGSVSTLTIQRTQQEDSAVYLCASSLTEVTEAFFGQGTRLTVV.

V is TRBV5-1 and J is TRBJ2-3; no clear D. The CDR3 is 15 residues long. V was shortened by 0 bases and J by 3 bases, with 11 bases between the two germline ends. Germline CDR1 and CDR2: SGHRS and YFSETQ. CDR3 in amino acids: CASSLDPTDTDTQYF. CDR3 coding DNA: TGCGCCAGCAGCTTGGATCCAACAGATACAGATACGCAGTATTTT.

In its sample, this clonotype was seen a few times. The CDR3 bases are TGTGCCACCAGCAGAGATAGGGCTAGCGGGAGCTCCTACGAGCAGTACTTC. Amino acid sequence: CATSRDRASGSSYEQYF. The gene calls are TRBV15 and TRBJ2-7; the match to TRBD2 covers 10 bases. CDR3 length: 17 residues. Germline CDR1 LNHNV, CDR2 YYDKDF (reference sequence). Trimming took 0 bases from V and 0 from J; bases not matched to a gene: 5. Drawing the rest from reference TRBV15 and TRBJ2-7, the complete variable domain is DAMVIQNPRYQVTQFGKPVTLSCSQTLNHNVMYWYQQKSSQAPKLLFHYYDKDFNNEADTPDNFQSRRPNTSFCFLDIRSPGLGDTAMYLCATSRDRASGSSYEQYFGPGTRLTVT.

This clonotype was counted a single time. This chain connects TRBV10-3 to TRBJ2-1; perhaps TRBD2 as D (5 bases). This CDR3 contains 14 residues. V was clipped by 5 bases and J by 9 bases, with 17 bases between them. Germline CDR1 reads ENHRY; CDR2 reads SYGVKD. DNA for the CDR3: TGTGCCATCAGTCTCCCGGGAAAAACAAGTGAGCAGTTCTTC. Translation gives CAISLPGKTSEQFF.

This clonotype has just a few counts. The V gene is TRBV20-1, the J gene TRBJ2-7; D gene uncertain. The CDR3 spans 13 residues. Trimming removed 5 bases at V and 0 bases at J, with 11 bases between. Germline loops: CDR1 DFQATT, CDR2 SNEGSKA (reference sequence). The CDR3 loop is CSAQSGNSYEQYF. Written as DNA, the CDR3 is TGCAGTGCTCAGTCAGGAAACTCCTACGAGCAGTACTTC.

The genes are TRBV7-6 and TRBJ1-1; TRBD1 might be the D (6 bases). The germline V and J ends were trimmed by 5 bases and 0 bases, with 13 bases remaining between them. The CDR3 runs 15 residues. Germline lookup yields CDR1 SGHVS and CDR2 FNYEAQ. DNA for the CDR3: TGTGCCAGCAGCAGTGTGGACAGATTGAACACTGAAGCTTTCTTT. It yields the protein CASSSVDRLNTEAFF.

As concerns this clonotype: Compared with germline, one end of the junction differs, possibly owing to a read error. The genes are TRBV28 and TRBJ2-7; 7 bases match TRBD1. The germline V gene encodes CDR1 MDHEN and CDR2 SYDVKM. The CDR3 extends over 14 amino acids. The CDR3 reads CASSWTGLRDEQHF. The CDR3 DNA is TGTGCCAGCAGTTGGACAGGCCTGAGGGACGAGCAGCACTTC. Variable domain in full (rest from reference TRBV28 and TRBJ2-7): DVKVTQSSRYLVKRTGEKVFLECVQDMDHENMFWYRQDPGLGLRLIYFSYDVKMKEKGDIPEGYSVSREKKERFSLILESASTNQTSMYLCASSWTGLRDEQHFGPGTRLTVT.

This chain uses TRBV12-3 or TRBV12-4 with TRBJ1-6; D is possibly TRBD1 (6 bases). This CDR3 is built from 15 residues. Trimming cost V 5 bases and J 6 bases, with 14 bases left between them. CDR3 region: CASSLGGALNSPLHF. Written as DNA, the CDR3 is TGTGCCAGCAGTCTTGGGGGGGCGCTTAATTCACCCCTCCACTTT.

The V and J genes are TRBV6-1 and TRBJ2-2; D is uncertain. V was shortened by 5 bases and J by 6 bases, with 13 bases between the two germline ends. There are 14 residues in the CDR3. CDR1 is MNHNS and CDR2 is SASEGT in the germline V gene. CDR3 sequence: CASSPPWAAGELFF. The DNA for the CDR3 is TGTGCCAGCAGTCCCCCATGGGCTGCCGGGGAGCTGTTTTTT.

The chain couples TRBV6-5 to TRBJ2-2; no reliable D call. Germline CDR1 and CDR2: MNHEY and SVGAGI. The CDR3 sequence is 16 residues long. Trimming removed 0 bases from V and 2 bases from J, with 10 bases in between. The CDR3 loop reads CASSYSMGINTGELFF. The CDR3 DNA follows: TGTGCCAGCAGTTACTCGATGGGGATTAACACCGGGGAGCTGTTTTTT.

This rearrangement joins TRBV3-1 to TRBJ2-1; 9 bases align to TRBD1. The germline gives CDR1 LGHDT, CDR2 YNNKEL (reference sequence). The CDR3 extends over 15 amino acids. The V gene end was trimmed by 6 bases and the J gene end by 10 bases; junction bases not matched to a gene: 13. The CDR3 sequence: CASRPQGAPTREQFF. The CDR3 DNA reads TGTGCCAGCAGACCACAGGGGGCGCCGACCCGAGAGCAGTTCTTC.

The V and J genes are TRBV30 and TRBJ1-1; D gene uncertain. Germline-derived CDR1 and CDR2 are GTSNPN and SVGIG (reference sequence). V was clipped by 0 bases and J by 4 bases, with 3 bases between them. This CDR3 spans 11 amino acids. The CDR3 protein is CAWSVSTEAFF. CDR3 in DNA: TGTGCCTGGAGTGTTTCCACTGAAGCTTTCTTT.

V gene TRBV6-2 or TRBV6-3 combines with J gene TRBJ2-5; D is perhaps TRBD2 (6 bases). CDR1 is MNHEY and CDR2 is SVGEGT in the germline V gene. V was cut by 5 bases and J by 4 bases, with 17 bases left in between. The CDR3 sequence is 15 residues long. This CDR3 is CASSARIGSGETQYF. DNA for the CDR3: TGTGCCAGCAGTGCTCGGATCGGGAGCGGAGAGACCCAGTACTTC.

Ten or more counts support this clonotype. The chain has TRBV6-1 and TRBJ1-2; D call uncertain. Trimming left V 6 bases short and J 8 bases short, with 25 bases between. The CDR3 covers 16 residues. Germline CDR1 MNHNS, CDR2 SASEGT. The CDR3 reads CASRGARQAHREGYTF. Written as DNA, the CDR3 is TGTGCCAGCAGGGGAGCAAGGCAGGCCCACCGCGAAGGCTACACCTTC.

There are a few counts of this clonotype. The CDR3 region has the DNA TGTGCCAGCAGCCAAGTACAGAGCTATGGCTACACCTTC. It is translated as CASSQVQSYGYTF. The chain joins TRBV4-2 to TRBJ1-2; D unclear. With 1 base removed from V and 4 bases from J, the gap between germline ends came to 7 bases. The CDR3 is 13 residues long. The germline CDR1 and CDR2 sequences are LGHNA and YNFKEQ.

This clonotype was recorded a few times. The rearrangement uses TRBV20-1 and TRBJ1-2; the match to TRBD1 covers 7 bases. Losses at the gene ends were 3 bases for V and 8 bases for J; bases not matched to a gene: 15. The germline V gene has CDR1 DFQATT and CDR2 SNEGSKA (reference sequence). The CDR3 consists of 15 residues. CDR3 coding DNA: TGCAGTGCTAGCCCTAGCCCGACTGACAGGGAAGGCTACACCTTC. This codes for CSASPSPTDREGYTF.

This clonotype came up a few times. The chain is built from TRBV12-3 or TRBV12-4 and TRBJ2-1, with D perhaps assigned TRBD1 or TRBD2 (5 bases each). This CDR3 contains 15 residues. Trimming cost V 4 bases and J 5 bases, with 15 bases left between them. CDR3 region: CASSSTGAGNNEQFF. The CDR3 nucleotides read TGTGCCAGCAGTTCCACCGGGGCAGGCAACAATGAGCAGTTCTTC.

The V and J genes are TRBV30 and TRBJ2-5; a possible D gene is TRBD2 (7 bases). CDR1 and CDR2 from the germline V gene are GTSNPN and SVGIG (reference sequence). The CDR3 sequence is 14 residues long. V gave up 1 base and J gave up 4 bases, with 13 bases separating them. CDR3 DNA sequence: TGTGCCTGGAGTGGCGAGGGGGGGAGAGAGACCCAGTACTTC. Translated: CAWSGEGGRETQYF. The full variable domain, its missing parts supplied by reference TRBV30 and TRBJ2-5, is SQTIHQWPATLVQPVGSPLSLECTVEGTSNPNLYWYRQAAGRGLQLLFYSVGIGQISSEVPQNLSASRPQDRQFILSSKKLLLSDSGFYLCAWSGEGGRETQYFGPGTRLLVL.

This clonotype has a handful of counts. The chain uses TRBV20-1 and TRBJ2-1, with 13 bases aligning to TRBD2. Germline V gene sequence: CDR1 DFQATT, CDR2 SNEGSKA (reference sequence). Trimming took 6 bases from V and 7 from J; bases not matched to a gene: 12. The CDR3 consists of 16 residues. The CDR3 loop reads CSANAPGLAGFNEQFF. Here the CDR3 DNA reads TGCAGTGCCAACGCCCCGGGACTAGCGGGATTTAATGAGCAGTTCTTC.

The genes are TRBV6-2 or TRBV6-3 and TRBJ2-7, with D perhaps TRBD1 (6 bases). V shed 6 bases and J shed 3 bases, with 18 bases lying between them. This CDR3 contains 15 residues. The V gene's germline CDR1 is MNHEY and CDR2 SVGEGT. CDR3 protein: CASRENRALSYEQYF. The CDR3 bases are TGTGCCAGCAGGGAGAACAGGGCCTTGAGCTACGAGCAGTACTTC.

This clonotype was observed many times. The junction shows a germline mismatch at one end, possibly a read error. The genes are TRBV20-1 and TRBJ1-4, with 9 positions matching TRBD1. Germline CDR1 is DFQATT and CDR2 is SNEGSKA (reference sequence). The CDR3 is 13 amino acids. CDR3 loop: CSATGGYNEKLFF. The CDR3 DNA reads TGCAGCGCTACAGGGGGCTATAATGAAAAACTGTTTTTT.

This clonotype was observed many times. V usage is TRBV4-3 and J usage is TRBJ1-4, with D possibly matching TRBD1 (6 bases). Trimming stripped 1 base from V and 13 bases from J, with 16 bases between. The CDR3 runs 14 residues. The germline V gene encodes CDR1 LGHNA and CDR2 YSLEER. Written as DNA, the CDR3 is TGCGCCAGCAGCCAAGGTCGAGATTTAGGGGGACTGTTTTTT. Its protein is CASSQGRDLGGLFF.

This clonotype has a handful of counts. The genes are TRBV5-6 and TRBJ2-1; 11 bases align to TRBD2. This CDR3 region has 17 residues. Unmatched junction bases numbered 6, after V lost 0 bases and J lost 4 bases. Germline CDR1 reads SGHDT; CDR2 reads YYEEEE. The CDR3 reads CASSLARLAGGYNEQFF. The CDR3 DNA is TGTGCCAGCAGCTTGGCTAGGCTAGCGGGGGGTTACAATGAGCAGTTCTTC.

The rearrangement links TRBV18 to TRBJ1-1; D is undetermined. Germline V gives CDR1 KGHSH, CDR2 LQKENI. The CDR3 extends over 19 amino acids. Trimming took 6 bases from V and 0 from J, leaving 26 bases between them. For the CDR3, the DNA is TGTGCCAGCTCCCTTCTTCCCGGGAGCGCAAAAAACTTGAACACTGAAGCTTTCTTT. The encoded protein is CASSLLPGSAKNLNTEAFF.

This clonotype has ten or more counts. The chain links TRBV5-4 to TRBJ2-7; tentatively, D is TRBD1 or TRBD2 (5 bases each). V dropped 4 bases and J dropped 2 bases, with 16 bases sitting between them. The CDR3 is 15 residues long. Germline V CDR1 and CDR2: SGHNT, YYREEE (reference sequence). CDR3 sequence (DNA): TGTGCCAGCAGCCAAGGACTCCTAGGGGCCTACGAGCAGTACTTC. Translated, it gives CASSQGLLGAYEQYF.

This chain connects TRBV12-3 or TRBV12-4 to TRBJ2-1; 9 bases fit TRBD1. The CDR3 consists of 14 residues. The junction had 6 bases not matched to a gene; V was cut back by 2 bases and J by 10 bases. The CDR3 loop is CASSLTGQGQEQFF. The CDR3 DNA is TGTGCCAGCAGTTTAACGGGACAGGGCCAAGAGCAGTTCTTC.

This chain links TRBV7-2 with TRBJ2-7; D unresolved. There are 11 residues in the CDR3. Germline CDR1 is SGHTA and CDR2 is FQGNSA. Trimming left V 5 bases short and J 6 bases short, with 8 bases between. The CDR3 protein is CASSGFVEQYF. CDR3 bases: TGTGCCAGCAGCGGTTTTGTCGAGCAGTACTTC.

This clonotype was observed a few times. The V and J genes are TRBV4-1 and TRBJ2-1, with D perhaps TRBD1 (6 bases). CDR3 length: 17 amino acids. The V end was cut by 3 bases, the J end by 3 bases, with 18 bases between. Germline V lookup: CDR1 MGHRA, CDR2 YSYEKL. CDR3 sequence reads: CASSQFQRTEVYNEQFF. The CDR3 DNA follows: TGCGCCAGCAGCCAGTTTCAGCGGACAGAGGTCTACAATGAGCAGTTCTTC.

At least ten counts were recorded for this clonotype. J is TRBJ2-1 and V is TRBV20-1; 8 bases fit TRBD1. The CDR3 has 15 residues. J was trimmed by 1 base and V by 5 bases; bases with no gene match: 7. In germline, CDR1 is DFQATT, CDR2 SNEGSKA (reference sequence). This CDR3 reads CSAPRTGTSYNEQFF. CDR3 in DNA: TGCAGTGCTCCTCGGACAGGGACTTCCTACAATGAGCAGTTCTTC.

This clonotype was observed a few times. The genes are TRBV3-1 and TRBJ2-7; D unresolved. This CDR3 region has 14 residues. The ends were cut back, 0 bases at V and 3 bases at J, with 9 bases in the middle. Germline V CDR1 and CDR2: LGHDT, YNNKEL (reference sequence). CDR3 nucleotides: TGTGCCAGCAGCCAAGATCTTTATGGCTACGAGCAGTACTTC. Its protein is CASSQDLYGYEQYF.

In this sample, this clonotype turned up a few times. The rearrangement uses TRBV4-3 and TRBJ2-7, with TRBD2 matching over 9 bases. After removal of 0 bases from V and 6 bases from J, the junction contained 9 bases not matched to a gene. Germline loops: CDR1 LGHNA, CDR2 YSLEER. The CDR3 extends over 16 amino acids. The CDR3 DNA follows: TGCGCCAGCAGCCAAGATCATTGGCGGGAGGGCCCCGAGCAGTACTTC. Its protein is CASSQDHWREGPEQYF.

This clonotype was observed a handful of times. The V and J genes are TRBV29-1 and TRBJ2-7; D is ambiguous. Trimming took 0 bases from V and 5 from J, leaving 8 bases between them. The CDR3 has 12 residues. The V gene's germline CDR1 is SQVTM and CDR2 ANQGSEA. CDR3 coding DNA: TGCAGCGTTGAAGATACAGCCAACGAGCAGTACTTC. Translated, it gives CSVEDTANEQYF.